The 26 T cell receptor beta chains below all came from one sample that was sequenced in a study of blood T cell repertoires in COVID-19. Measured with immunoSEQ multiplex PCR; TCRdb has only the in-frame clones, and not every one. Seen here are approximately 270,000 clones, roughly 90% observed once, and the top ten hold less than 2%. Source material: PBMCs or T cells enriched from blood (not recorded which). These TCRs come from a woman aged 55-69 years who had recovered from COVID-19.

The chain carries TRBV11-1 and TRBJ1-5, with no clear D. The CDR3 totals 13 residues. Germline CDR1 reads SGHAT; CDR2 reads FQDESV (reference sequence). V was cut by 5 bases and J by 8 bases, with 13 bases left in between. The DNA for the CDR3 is TGTGCCAGCAGCCAAAATGCCCGGGAGCCCCAGCATTTT. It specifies CASSQNAREPQHF.

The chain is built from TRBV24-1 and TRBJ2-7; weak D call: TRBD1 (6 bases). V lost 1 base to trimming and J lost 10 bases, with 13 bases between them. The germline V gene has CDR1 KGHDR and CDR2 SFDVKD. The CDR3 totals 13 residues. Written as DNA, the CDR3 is TGTGCCACCAGTGATTTTCGGCTACAGGGACAGTACTTC. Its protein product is CATSDFRLQGQYF.

The CDR3 sequence is CASSPGLAGGSSYNEQFF. DNA of the CDR3: TGTGCCAGCAGCCCGGGACTAGCGGGGGGCTCCTCCTACAATGAGCAGTTCTTC. J is TRBJ2-1 and V is TRBV3-1 (or the pseudogene TRBV3-2), with TRBD2 matching over 15 bases. This CDR3 contains 18 residues. Germline V CDR1 and CDR2: LGHDT, YNNKEL (reference sequence). Unmatched junction bases numbered 4, after V lost 4 bases and J lost 0 bases.

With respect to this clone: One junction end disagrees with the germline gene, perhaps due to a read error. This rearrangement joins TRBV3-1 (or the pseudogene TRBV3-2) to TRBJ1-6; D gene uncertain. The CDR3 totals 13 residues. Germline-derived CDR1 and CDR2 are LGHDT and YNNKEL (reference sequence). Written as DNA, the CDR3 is TGTGCCAGCAGCCAGAGGAGGGATTCACCCCTCCGCTTT. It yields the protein CASSQRRDSPLRF.

This CDR3 reads CASSYDRGTGELFF. The CDR3 DNA reads as TGTGCCAGCAGCTACGACAGGGGGACCGGGGAGCTGTTTTTT. The V gene is TRBV7-3, the J gene TRBJ2-2, with 9 positions matching TRBD1. Per the germline V gene, CDR1 is SGHTA and CDR2 is FQGTGA. Trimming took 4 bases from V and 5 from J; bases not matched to a gene: 2. The CDR3 has 14 amino acids.

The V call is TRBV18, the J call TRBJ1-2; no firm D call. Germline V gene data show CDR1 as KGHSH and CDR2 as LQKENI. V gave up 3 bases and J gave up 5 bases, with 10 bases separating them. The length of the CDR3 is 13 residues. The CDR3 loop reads CASSPEQNYGYTF. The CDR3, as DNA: TGTGCCAGCTCACCTGAACAAAATTATGGCTACACCTTC.

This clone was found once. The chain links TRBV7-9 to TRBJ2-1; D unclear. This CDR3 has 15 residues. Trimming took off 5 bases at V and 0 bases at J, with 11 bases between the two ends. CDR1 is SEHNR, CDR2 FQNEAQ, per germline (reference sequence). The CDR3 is CASSPILSSYNEQFF. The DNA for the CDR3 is TGTGCCAGCAGCCCGATATTGAGCTCCTACAATGAGCAGTTCTTC. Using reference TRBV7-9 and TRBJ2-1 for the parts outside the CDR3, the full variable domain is DTGVSQNPRHKITKRGQNVTFRCDPISEHNRLYWYRQTLGQGPEFLTYFQNEAQLEKSRLLSDRFSAERPKGSFSTLEIQRTEQGDSAMYLCASSPILSSYNEQFFGPGTRLTVL.

CDR3 in DNA: TGTGCCAGCAGTGAATTTACAGGGTCGAACACTGAAGCTTTCTTT. As protein: CASSEFTGSNTEAFF. The chain is built from TRBV25-1 and TRBJ1-1; tentatively, D is TRBD1 (6 bases). Looked up from germline, CDR1 is MGHDK and CDR2 is SYGVNS. The CDR3 is made up of 15 amino acids. Between the trimmed V and J ends, which lost 1 base and 1 base, there was a span of 10 bases.

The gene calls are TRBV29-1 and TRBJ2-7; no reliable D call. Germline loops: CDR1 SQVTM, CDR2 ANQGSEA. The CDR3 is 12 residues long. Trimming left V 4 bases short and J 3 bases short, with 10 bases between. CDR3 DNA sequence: TGCAGCGTTGGGCAGGCCTTCTACGAGCAGTACTTC. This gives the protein CSVGQAFYEQYF.

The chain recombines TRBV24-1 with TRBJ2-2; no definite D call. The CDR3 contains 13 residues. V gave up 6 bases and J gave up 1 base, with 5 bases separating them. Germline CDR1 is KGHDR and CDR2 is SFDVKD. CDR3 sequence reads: CATSLLNTGELFF. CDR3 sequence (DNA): TGTGCCACCAGTCTCCTGAACACCGGGGAGCTGTTTTTT.

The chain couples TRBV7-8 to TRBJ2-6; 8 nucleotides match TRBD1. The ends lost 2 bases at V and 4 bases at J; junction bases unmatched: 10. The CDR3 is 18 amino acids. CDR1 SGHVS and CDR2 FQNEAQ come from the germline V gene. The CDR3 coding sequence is TGTGCCAGCAGCTTATCCGGACAGGGATTGGGAGGGGCCAACGTCCTGACTTTC. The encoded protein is CASSLSGQGLGGANVLTF.

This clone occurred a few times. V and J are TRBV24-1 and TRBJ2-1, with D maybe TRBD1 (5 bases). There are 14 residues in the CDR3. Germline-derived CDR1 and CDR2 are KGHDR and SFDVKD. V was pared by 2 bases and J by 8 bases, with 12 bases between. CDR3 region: CATSDSRVDDEQFF. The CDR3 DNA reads TGTGCCACCAGTGATTCCAGGGTTGACGATGAGCAGTTCTTC.

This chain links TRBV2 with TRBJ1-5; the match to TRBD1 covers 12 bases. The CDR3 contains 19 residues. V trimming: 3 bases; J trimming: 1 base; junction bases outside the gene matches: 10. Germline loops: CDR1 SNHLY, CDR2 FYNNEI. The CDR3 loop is CASSDIWRDRGLSNQPQHF. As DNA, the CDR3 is TGTGCCAGCAGTGATATATGGCGGGACAGGGGGCTCAGCAATCAGCCCCAGCATTTT.

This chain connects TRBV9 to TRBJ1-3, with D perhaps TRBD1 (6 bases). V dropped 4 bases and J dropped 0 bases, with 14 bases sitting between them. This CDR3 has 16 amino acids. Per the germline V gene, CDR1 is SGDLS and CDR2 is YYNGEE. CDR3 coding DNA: TGTGCCAGCAGCAACGGACAGCCCAACTCTGGAAACACCATATATTTT. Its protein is CASSNGQPNSGNTIYF.

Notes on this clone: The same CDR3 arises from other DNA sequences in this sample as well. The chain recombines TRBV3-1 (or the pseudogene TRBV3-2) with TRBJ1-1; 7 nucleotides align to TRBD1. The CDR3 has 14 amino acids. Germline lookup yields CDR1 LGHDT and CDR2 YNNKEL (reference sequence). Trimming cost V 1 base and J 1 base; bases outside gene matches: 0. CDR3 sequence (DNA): TGTGCCAGCAGCCAAGGGACAGGGAACACTGAAGCTTTCTTT. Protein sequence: CASSQGTGNTEAFF.

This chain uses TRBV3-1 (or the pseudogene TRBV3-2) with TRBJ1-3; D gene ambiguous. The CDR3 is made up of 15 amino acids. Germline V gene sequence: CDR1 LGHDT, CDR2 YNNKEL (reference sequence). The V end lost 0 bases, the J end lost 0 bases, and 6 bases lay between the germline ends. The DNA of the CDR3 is TGTGCCAGCAGCCAAGACAGGCTCTCTGGAAACACCATATATTTT. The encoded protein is CASSQDRLSGNTIYF.

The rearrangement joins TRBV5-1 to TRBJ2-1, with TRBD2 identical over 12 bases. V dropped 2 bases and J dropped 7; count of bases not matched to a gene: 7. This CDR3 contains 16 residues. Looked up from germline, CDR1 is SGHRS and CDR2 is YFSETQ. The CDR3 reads CASSLVLAGGLNEQFF. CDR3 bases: TGCGCCAGCAGCTTAGTACTAGCGGGAGGTTTAAATGAGCAGTTCTTC.

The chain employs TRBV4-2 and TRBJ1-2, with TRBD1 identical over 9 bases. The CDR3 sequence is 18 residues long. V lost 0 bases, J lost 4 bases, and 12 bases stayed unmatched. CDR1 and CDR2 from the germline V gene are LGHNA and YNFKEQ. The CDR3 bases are TGTGCCAGCAGCCAAGATACCGGGACAGGGAGATTTGGCTATGGCTACACCTTC. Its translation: CASSQDTGTGRFGYGYTF.

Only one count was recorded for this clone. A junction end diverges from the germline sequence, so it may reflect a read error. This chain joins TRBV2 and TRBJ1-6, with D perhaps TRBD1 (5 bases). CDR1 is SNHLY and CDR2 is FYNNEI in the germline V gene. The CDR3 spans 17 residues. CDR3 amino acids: CASRRTGSGLYDSPLHF. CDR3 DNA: TGTGCCAGCAGACGAACAGGATCCGGCCTCTATGATTCACCCCTCCACTTT.

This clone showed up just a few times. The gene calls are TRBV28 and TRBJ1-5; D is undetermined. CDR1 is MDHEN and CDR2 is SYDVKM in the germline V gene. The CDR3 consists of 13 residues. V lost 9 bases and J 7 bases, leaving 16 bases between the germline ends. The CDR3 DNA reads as TGTGCCAGTTGGAGGCAGGCCGGGCAGCCCCAGCATTTT. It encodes CASWRQAGQPQHF.

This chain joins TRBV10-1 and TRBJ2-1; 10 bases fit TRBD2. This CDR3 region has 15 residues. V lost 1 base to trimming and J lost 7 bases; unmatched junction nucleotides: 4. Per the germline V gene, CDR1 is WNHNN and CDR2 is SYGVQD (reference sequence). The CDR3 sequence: CASSELSSGRNEQFF. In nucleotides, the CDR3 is TGCGCCAGCAGTGAGTTGTCTAGCGGGAGAAATGAGCAGTTCTTC.

CDR3 bases: TGTGCCAGCAGCCCGGGACAGTTCTACGAGCAGTACTTC. Translating gives CASSPGQFYEQYF. This chain joins TRBV5-4 and TRBJ2-7, with 7 bases lining up with TRBD1. With V trimmed by 4 bases and J by 3 bases, 4 bases remained unmatched. The germline gives CDR1 SGHNT, CDR2 YYREEE (reference sequence). This CDR3 comprises 13 residues.

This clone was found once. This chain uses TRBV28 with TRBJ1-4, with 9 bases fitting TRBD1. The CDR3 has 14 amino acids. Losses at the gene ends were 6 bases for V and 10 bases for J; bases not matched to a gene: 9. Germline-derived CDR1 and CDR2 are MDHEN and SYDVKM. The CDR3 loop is CASSGQGTGGKLFF. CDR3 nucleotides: TGTGCCAGCAGCGGACAGGGGACAGGTGGAAAACTGTTTTTT.

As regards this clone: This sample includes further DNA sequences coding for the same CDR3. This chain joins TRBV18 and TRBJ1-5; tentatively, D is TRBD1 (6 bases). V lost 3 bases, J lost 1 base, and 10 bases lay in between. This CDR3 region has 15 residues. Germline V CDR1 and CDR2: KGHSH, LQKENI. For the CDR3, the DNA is TGTGCCAGCTCACCGGGGCAGGGGAGCAATCAGCCCCAGCATTTT. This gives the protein CASSPGQGSNQPQHF.

CDR3: CATTSGGLTEKLFF. The DNA for the CDR3 is TGTGCCACGACGTCGGGGGGTCTTACTGAAAAACTGTTTTTT. The chain has TRBV28 and TRBJ1-4, with D possibly matching TRBD1 (5 bases). The ends were cut back, 10 bases at V and 7 bases at J, with 19 bases in the middle. The V gene's germline CDR1 is MDHEN and CDR2 SYDVKM. The CDR3 has 14 amino acids.

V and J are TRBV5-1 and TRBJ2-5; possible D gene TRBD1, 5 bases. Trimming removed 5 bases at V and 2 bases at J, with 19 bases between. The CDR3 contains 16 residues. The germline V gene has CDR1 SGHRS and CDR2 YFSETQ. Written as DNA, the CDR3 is TGCGCCAGCAGGTTTGCGCTGCGGCGGACACAAGAGACCCAGTACTTC. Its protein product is CASRFALRRTQETQYF.